In its sample, the clone carrying this T cell receptor (beta chain) was seen many times. This sample stems from a study of T-cell reconstitution after alpha-beta-depleted transplantation in children. The CDR3 is made up of 13 amino acids. Germline values: CDR1 SGHKS, CDR2 YYEKEE (reference sequence). V was trimmed by 1 base and J by 5 bases, leaving 9 bases between them. A library of TCRbeta sequences, prepared with unique molecular identifiers, was generated. TCRdb re-called the PCR reads through MiXCR, storing one row per CDR3 protein. The sample lists 490,000 or so distinct CDR3 sequences, 9.5% to 15% seen once, with more than 5.5% in the top ten.

This specimen consisted of PBMCs from the stem cell graft donor, obtained from the stem cell graft. The chain carries TRBV5-5 and TRBJ2-5; D gene unclear. The receptor was isolated from a human donor who donated a stem cell graft to a child with combined immunodeficiency. The DNA for the CDR3 is TGTGCCAGCAGCTTGAGGGTGTGGGAGACCCAGTACTTC. Protein sequence: CASSLRVWETQYF.